The 32 T cell receptor beta chains presented below share a single source sample, sequenced in a study of shared clonotypes between healthy human individuals. Assay: immunoSEQ multiplex PCR; the TCRdb copy retains only in-frame clones and omits some. The table lists 500,000 to 700,000 clones, roughly 96% of them singletons. As defined, naive CD8 cells were CD45RO-negative and positively selected for CCR7, with terminally differentiated effector memory CD45RA+ cells excluded. Material for sequencing was naive CD8+ T cells sorted from blood. The source is a woman aged 25-40 years in good health.

The J gene is TRBJ2-1, the V gene TRBV2; unclear D gene. Germline CDR1 and CDR2: SNHLY and FYNNEI. With 5 bases removed from V and 6 bases from J, the gap between germline ends came to 11 bases. The CDR3 spans 13 residues. CDR3 sequence reads: CASSPAWGNEQFF. The DNA for the CDR3 is TGTGCCAGCAGTCCAGCGTGGGGCAATGAGCAGTTCTTC.

The chain is built from TRBV5-1 and TRBJ2-1; 10 bases line up with TRBD2. Trimming took 7 bases from V and 5 from J; bases not matched to a gene: 6. The CDR3 runs to 14 residues. Germline CDR1 SGHRS, CDR2 YFSETQ. In nucleotides, the CDR3 is TGCGCCAGCGGAACTAGCGGGATCCACAATGAGCAGTTCTTC. Translation gives CASGTSGIHNEQFF.

A word on this clone: The sample contains more than one DNA sequence encoding this CDR3. This chain connects TRBV19 to TRBJ1-1; 7 positions agree with TRBD1. Germline V gene lookup returns CDR1 LNHDA and CDR2 SQIVND (reference sequence). Losses at the gene ends were 3 bases for V and 5 bases for J; bases not matched to a gene: 3. The CDR3 covers 13 residues. In DNA form, the CDR3 reads TGTGCCAGTAGTATCGACAGGGAGACTGAAGCTTTCTTT. Translation: CASSIDRETEAFF.

The chain carries TRBV28 and TRBJ2-7; maybe TRBD1 (5 bases). CDR3 length: 13 residues. Trimming left V 3 bases short and J 2 bases short, with 8 bases between. CDR1 and CDR2 from the germline V gene are MDHEN and SYDVKM. The CDR3 nucleotides read TGTGCCAGCAGTTTTTTGGGGCCCTACGAGCAGTACTTC. Translated, it gives CASSFLGPYEQYF. Full variable domain (remainder filled in from reference TRBV28 and TRBJ2-7): DVKVTQSSRYLVKRTGEKVFLECVQDMDHENMFWYRQDPGLGLRLIYFSYDVKMKEKGDIPEGYSVSREKKERFSLILESASTNQTSMYLCASSFLGPYEQYFGPGTRLTVT.

This chain connects TRBV27 to TRBJ2-7; D call uncertain. CDR3 size: 15 residues. Trimming left V 3 bases short and J 2 bases short, with 14 bases between. From germline, CDR1 is MNHEY and CDR2 SMNVEV (reference sequence). CDR3 bases: TGTGCCAGCAGTTTTTCTCCGACGGCTACCTACGAGCAGTACTTC. Protein product: CASSFSPTATYEQYF.

The chain is built from TRBV5-1 and TRBJ2-1, with D perhaps matching TRBD2 (5 bases). Trimming removed 4 bases at V and 0 bases at J, with 11 bases between. Germline V lookup: CDR1 SGHRS, CDR2 YFSETQ. The CDR3 loop spans 15 amino acids. The CDR3 DNA follows: TGCGCCAGCAGCAATAGCGAGAGCTCCTACAATGAGCAGTTCTTC. Protein sequence: CASSNSESSYNEQFF.

The chain is built from TRBV6-5 and TRBJ2-7, with 7 bases fitting TRBD2. Germline assignment: CDR1 MNHEY and CDR2 SVGAGI. V trimming: 5 bases; J trimming: 2 bases; junction bases outside the gene matches: 6. The CDR3 covers 14 residues. CDR3: CASSPPTSTYEQYF. As DNA, the CDR3 is TGTGCCAGCAGTCCCCCGACTAGCACCTACGAGCAGTACTTC.

The chain carries TRBV19 and TRBJ2-1; 9 bases are shared with TRBD2. The trim removed 7 bases at V and 8 bases at J, leaving 15 bases unmatched. The CDR3 spans 16 residues. Germline CDR1 is LNHDA and CDR2 is SQIVND (reference sequence). The CDR3 DNA reads TGTGCCAGTACGAGTCTTGAGGCGGGAGGGGTACATGAGCAGTTCTTC. Its protein product is CASTSLEAGGVHEQFF.

The rearrangement links TRBV2 to TRBJ2-7; 11 nucleotides match TRBD2. CDR1 and CDR2 (germline): SNHLY, FYNNEI. The CDR3 has 19 amino acids. The V segment lost 7 bases and the J segment 2 bases; nucleotides outside the gene matches: 19. CDR3 DNA: TGTGCCAGCATGGATGGGGGGACTAGCGGAGAAACAGGGGCCTACGAGCAGTACTTC. This sequence encodes CASMDGGTSGETGAYEQYF.

On this clone itself: Additional DNA sequences in this sample encode the identical CDR3. J is TRBJ2-7 and V is TRBV28; 8 bases map to TRBD2. V shed 6 bases, J shed 2 bases, and the junction held 3 bases outside the gene matches. Germline values: CDR1 MDHEN, CDR2 SYDVKM. This CDR3 is 13 amino acids long. For the CDR3, the DNA is TGTGCCAGCAGGGCCGGGGGGGCCTACGAGCAGTACTTC. Protein sequence: CASRAGGAYEQYF.

The chain employs TRBV27 and TRBJ2-7, with D perhaps matching TRBD1 (5 bases). Trimming shortened V by 7 bases and J by 3 bases, and 7 bases separated the two germline ends. The CDR3 has 11 residues. Per the germline V gene, CDR1 is MNHEY and CDR2 is SMNVEV (reference sequence). CDR3 in amino acids: CASMQGYEQYF. CDR3 in DNA: TGTGCCAGCATGCAGGGCTACGAGCAGTACTTC.

This chain joins TRBV28 and TRBJ1-2; D is unclear. Germline-derived CDR1 and CDR2 are MDHEN and SYDVKM. The CDR3 length is 15 residues. V lost 6 bases and J 3 bases, leaving 17 bases between the germline ends. CDR3 loop: CASRSRGGQDYGYTF. CDR3 nucleotides: TGTGCCAGCAGATCCCGGGGTGGGCAGGACTATGGCTACACCTTC.

This clone was recorded once. The genes are TRBV2 and TRBJ1-1; D is possibly TRBD1 (6 bases). The germline V gene has CDR1 SNHLY and CDR2 FYNNEI. This CDR3 is 12 amino acids long. Trimming took 11 bases from V and 9 from J, leaving 19 bases between them. CDR3 coding DNA: TGTGCCGGCCAAGGGGGGGTTCCAAAAGCTTTCTTT. This sequence encodes CAGQGGVPKAFF.

The V call is TRBV13, the J call TRBJ1-4; no definite D call. V was pared by 5 bases and J by 3 bases, with 10 bases between. The CDR3 is 14 residues long. Germline assignment: CDR1 PRHDT and CDR2 FYEKMQ (reference sequence). CDR3 sequence: CASSLGRSNEKLFF. In DNA, the CDR3 is TGTGCCAGCAGCCTCGGACGGTCTAATGAAAAACTGTTTTTT.

The chain couples TRBV2 to TRBJ1-4; no clear D gene. CDR1 is SNHLY, CDR2 FYNNEI, per germline. The V gene lost 0 bases and the J gene lost 8 bases, with 13 bases spanning the gap. There are 15 residues in the CDR3. The CDR3 region has the DNA TGTGCCAGCAGTGAAGCGCAAAGGGCCGGGGAAAAACTGTTTTTT. This encodes CASSEAQRAGEKLFF.

This chain connects TRBV13 to TRBJ2-2; 7 bases align to TRBD1. This CDR3 has 16 amino acids. The J segment lost 4 bases and the V segment lost 6 bases, leaving 11 bases of the junction unmatched. In germline, CDR1 is PRHDT, CDR2 FYEKMQ (reference sequence). For the CDR3, the DNA is TGTGCCAGCAGATTCCCTACCGGGACAGCCACCGGGGAGCTGTTTTTT. Its translation: CASRFPTGTATGELFF.

Comment on this clone: This sample includes further DNA sequences coding for the same CDR3. The chain is built from TRBV4-1 and TRBJ2-5; 10 nucleotides align to TRBD1. With 3 bases clipped from V and 5 bases from J, the junction kept 0 bases outside the gene matches. The CDR3 covers 13 residues. Germline assignment: CDR1 MGHRA and CDR2 YSYEKL. In DNA form, the CDR3 reads TGCGCCAGCAGCCAGGGACAGGGGGAGACCCAGTACTTC. Amino acids: CASSQGQGETQYF.

This clone was seen a single time. V and J are TRBV9 and TRBJ2-7, with TRBD2 matching over 11 bases. After removal of 3 bases from V and 4 bases from J, the junction contained 6 bases not matched to a gene. In germline, CDR1 is SGDLS, CDR2 YYNGEE. The CDR3 runs to 15 residues. CDR3 bases: TGTGCCAGCAGCGAAACCGGGACTAGCGGATACGAGCAGTACTTC. This encodes CASSETGTSGYEQYF.

The genes are TRBV7-4 and TRBJ2-7; D gene unclear. The CDR3 is 13 residues long. Per the germline V gene, CDR1 is SGHVT and CDR2 is SQSDAQ. Trimming cost V 3 bases and J 6 bases, with 12 bases left between them. CDR3 coding DNA: TGTGCCAGCAGCTTTTCGGTGACGGGCGAGCAGTACTTC. Amino acid sequence: CASSFSVTGEQYF.

V gene TRBV19 combines with J gene TRBJ2-1; tentatively, D is TRBD1 (8 bases). Per the germline V gene, CDR1 is LNHDA and CDR2 is SQIVND (reference sequence). V lost 5 bases and J 7 bases, leaving 18 bases between the germline ends. The CDR3 is 15 amino acids. CDR3 DNA sequence: TGTGCCAGTAGTTCAACAGGGGGAGGGAATAATGAGCAGTTCTTC. It codes for CASSSTGGGNNEQFF.

The J gene is TRBJ2-3, the V gene TRBV19, with unresolved D. Trimming removed 1 base from V and 4 bases from J, with 6 bases in between. Germline CDR1 and CDR2: LNHDA and SQIVND (reference sequence). This CDR3 spans 13 amino acids. Written as DNA, the CDR3 is TGTGCCAGTAGTATAGCGTCATCAGATACGCAGTATTTT. Translated, it gives CASSIASSDTQYF.

The genes are TRBV7-2 and TRBJ2-7; D may be TRBD2 (6 bases). CDR1 and CDR2 from the germline V gene are SGHTA and FQGNSA. The CDR3 extends over 10 amino acids. Trimming took off 10 bases at V and 7 bases at J, with 11 bases between the two ends. This chain's CDR3 is CATLGGEQYF. Written as DNA, the CDR3 is TGTGCCACCCTCGGGGGTGAGCAGTACTTC.

The rearrangement uses TRBV11-2 and TRBJ2-3; tentative D call: TRBD1 (5 bases). Germline CDR1 reads SGHAT; CDR2 reads FQNNGV. The CDR3 is 13 residues long. Trimming removed 4 bases from V and 4 bases from J, with 9 bases in between. This CDR3 reads CASSWAGSDTQYF. As DNA, the CDR3 is TGTGCCAGCAGCTGGGCAGGGTCAGATACGCAGTATTTT.

This clone was detected once. This rearrangement joins TRBV19 to TRBJ2-6; D is unresolved. Germline assignment: CDR1 LNHDA and CDR2 SQIVND (reference sequence). V was cut by 5 bases and J by 3 bases, with 8 bases left in between. This CDR3 has 14 amino acids. CDR3 sequence reads: CASSLIHGANVLTF. In DNA, the CDR3 is TGTGCCAGTAGTCTCATACATGGGGCCAACGTCCTGACTTTC.

The gene calls are TRBV27 and TRBJ2-7, with D hard to call. The germline V gene encodes CDR1 MNHEY and CDR2 SMNVEV (reference sequence). The CDR3 loop spans 13 amino acids. V dropped 4 bases and J dropped 2 bases, with 9 bases sitting between them. As DNA, the CDR3 is TGTGCCAGCAGTTCGTCGAGCCCCTACGAGCAGTACTTC. Residues: CASSSSSPYEQYF.

The chain uses TRBV10-2 and TRBJ2-7; tentatively, D is TRBD2 (6 bases). Trimming took 6 bases from V and 4 from J, leaving 13 bases between them. This CDR3 spans 13 amino acids. Germline CDR1 WSHSY, CDR2 SAAADI. CDR3 in DNA: TGCGCCAGCAGCGGGACTTCCACTTACGAGCAGTACTTC. Amino acids: CASSGTSTYEQYF.

The chain combines TRBV7-9 with TRBJ2-2; D is possibly TRBD1 (6 bases). From germline, CDR1 is SEHNR and CDR2 FQNEAQ (reference sequence). Between the trimmed V and J ends, which lost 3 bases and 5 bases, there was a span of 10 bases. The CDR3 contains 14 residues. The CDR3 region is CASSFGQKTGELFF. The CDR3, as DNA: TGTGCCAGCAGCTTCGGACAGAAGACCGGGGAGCTGTTTTTT.

V and J are TRBV28 and TRBJ2-2; D not resolved. With 5 bases removed from V and 1 base from J, the gap between germline ends came to 11 bases. The germline gives CDR1 MDHEN, CDR2 SYDVKM. The CDR3 length is 15 residues. CDR3 amino acids: CASSPHTENTGELFF. The CDR3 nucleotides read TGTGCCAGCAGTCCCCACACGGAGAACACCGGGGAGCTGTTTTTT.

The rearrangement uses TRBV7-9 and TRBJ2-1; TRBD2 matches at 10 bases. This CDR3 has 16 amino acids. Germline lookup yields CDR1 SEHNR and CDR2 FQNEAQ (reference sequence). With V trimmed by 2 bases and J by 7 bases, 8 bases remained unmatched. The CDR3 here is CASSLMSGRERNEQFF. The CDR3 DNA sequence: TGTGCCAGCAGCTTAATGAGCGGGAGGGAAAGGAATGAGCAGTTCTTC.

The rearrangement links TRBV18 to TRBJ2-1; D possibly corresponds to TRBD2 (5 bases). CDR3 length: 17 residues. Germline V gene data show CDR1 as KGHSH and CDR2 as LQKENI. V was trimmed by 5 bases and J by 0 bases, leaving 17 bases between them. This CDR3 reads CASSSVTSASSYNEQFF. CDR3 coding DNA: TGTGCCAGCTCATCAGTAACTAGTGCTAGCTCCTACAATGAGCAGTTCTTC.

A remark on this clone: The sample has other DNA sequences that encode this CDR3 too. The gene calls are TRBV19 and TRBJ2-1; the D is unclear. The length of the CDR3 is 12 residues. Germline-derived CDR1 and CDR2 are LNHDA and SQIVND (reference sequence). Trimming cost V 1 base and J 7 bases, with 5 bases left between them. CDR3 region: CASSIGGNEQFF. The DNA of the CDR3 is TGTGCCAGTAGTATAGGTGGGAATGAGCAGTTCTTC.

This chain joins TRBV2 and TRBJ2-7; D might be TRBD2 (7 bases). There are 16 residues in the CDR3. CDR1 is SNHLY and CDR2 is FYNNEI in the germline V gene. V lost 6 bases to trimming and J lost 0 bases, with 18 bases between them. CDR3 region: CASSRGAEGPSYEQYF. The CDR3 coding sequence is TGTGCCAGCAGCCGGGGGGCGGAGGGCCCCTCCTACGAGCAGTACTTC.